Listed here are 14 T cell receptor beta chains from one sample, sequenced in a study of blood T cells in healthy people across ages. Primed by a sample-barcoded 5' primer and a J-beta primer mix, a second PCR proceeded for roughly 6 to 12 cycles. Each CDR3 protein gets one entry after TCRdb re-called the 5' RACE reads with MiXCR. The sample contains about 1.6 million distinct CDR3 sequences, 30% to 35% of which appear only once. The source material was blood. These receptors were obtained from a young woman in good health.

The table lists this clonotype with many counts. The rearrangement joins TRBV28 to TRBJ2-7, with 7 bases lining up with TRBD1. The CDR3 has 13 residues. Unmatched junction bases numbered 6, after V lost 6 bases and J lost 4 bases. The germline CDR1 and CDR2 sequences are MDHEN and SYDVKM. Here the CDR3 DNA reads TGTGCCAGCAGCCTTCGGGACAGTTACGAGCAGTACTTC. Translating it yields CASSLRDSYEQYF.

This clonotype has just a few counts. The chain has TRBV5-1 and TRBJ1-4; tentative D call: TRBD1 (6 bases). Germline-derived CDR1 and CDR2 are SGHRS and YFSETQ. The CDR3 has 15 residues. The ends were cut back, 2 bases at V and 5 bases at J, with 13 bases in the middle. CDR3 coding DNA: TGCGCCAGCAGCTTTTTTACAGGGATCAATGAAAAACTGTTTTTT. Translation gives CASSFFTGINEKLFF.

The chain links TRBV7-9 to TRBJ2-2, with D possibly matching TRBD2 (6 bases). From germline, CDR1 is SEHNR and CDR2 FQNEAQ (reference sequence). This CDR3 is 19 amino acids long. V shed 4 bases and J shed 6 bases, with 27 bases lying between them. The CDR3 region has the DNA TGTGCCAGCAGCTCACCACGCGGGTTGGAGGGCCTAAAGGCCGGGGAGCTGTTTTTT. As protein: CASSSPRGLEGLKAGELFF.

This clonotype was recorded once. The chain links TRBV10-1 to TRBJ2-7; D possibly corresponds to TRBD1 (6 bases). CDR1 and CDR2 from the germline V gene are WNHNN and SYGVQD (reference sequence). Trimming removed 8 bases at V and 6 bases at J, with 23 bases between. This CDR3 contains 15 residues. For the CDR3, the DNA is TGCGCCAGCGTTCGCTCCGGGACACGAAAACTCGAGCAGTACTTC. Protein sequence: CASVRSGTRKLEQYF.

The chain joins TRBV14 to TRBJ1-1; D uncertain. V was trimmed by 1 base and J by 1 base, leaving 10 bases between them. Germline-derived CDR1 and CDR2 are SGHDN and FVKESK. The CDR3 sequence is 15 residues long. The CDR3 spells CASSQGSRQNTEAFF. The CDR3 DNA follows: TGTGCCAGCAGCCAAGGTAGCAGGCAGAACACTGAAGCTTTCTTT. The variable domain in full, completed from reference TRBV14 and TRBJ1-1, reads EAGVTQFPSHSVIEKGQTVTLRCDPISGHDNLYWYRRVMGKEIKFLLHFVKESKQDESGMPNNRFLAERTGGTYSTLKVQPAELEDSGVYFCASSQGSRQNTEAFFGQGTRLTVV.

This CDR3 is CASSFGGATGNTIYF. The CDR3 DNA is TGTGCCAGCAGTTTTGGGGGGGCGACTGGAAACACCATATATTTT. The chain is built from TRBV12-3 or TRBV12-4 and TRBJ1-3; maybe TRBD1 (6 bases). The CDR3 has 15 amino acids. The V gene lost 3 bases and the J gene lost 2 bases, with 11 bases spanning the gap.

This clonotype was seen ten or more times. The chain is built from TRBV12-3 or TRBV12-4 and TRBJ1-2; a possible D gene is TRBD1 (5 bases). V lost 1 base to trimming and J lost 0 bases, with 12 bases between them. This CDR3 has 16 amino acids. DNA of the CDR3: TGTGCCAGCAGTTTAGTCCAAGGCAGGGCTAACTATGGCTACACCTTC. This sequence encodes CASSLVQGRANYGYTF.

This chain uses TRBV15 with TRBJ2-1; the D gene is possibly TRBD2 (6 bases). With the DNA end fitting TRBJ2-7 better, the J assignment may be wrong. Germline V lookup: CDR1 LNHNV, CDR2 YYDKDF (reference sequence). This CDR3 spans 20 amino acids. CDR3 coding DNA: TGTGCCACCAGCAGACCTCGGAAGGAATCCGGGACTTATTCCTACAATGAGCAGTACTTC. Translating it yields CATSRPRKESGTYSYNEQYF.

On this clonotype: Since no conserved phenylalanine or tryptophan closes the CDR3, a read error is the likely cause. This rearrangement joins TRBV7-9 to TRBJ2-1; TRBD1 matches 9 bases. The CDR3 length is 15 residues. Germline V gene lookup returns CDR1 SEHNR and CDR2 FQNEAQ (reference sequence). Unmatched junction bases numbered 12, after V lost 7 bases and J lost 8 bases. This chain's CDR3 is CASTWLGTGTDEQFS. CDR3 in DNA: TGTGCCAGCACCTGGTTAGGGACAGGGACGGATGAGCAGTTCTCC.

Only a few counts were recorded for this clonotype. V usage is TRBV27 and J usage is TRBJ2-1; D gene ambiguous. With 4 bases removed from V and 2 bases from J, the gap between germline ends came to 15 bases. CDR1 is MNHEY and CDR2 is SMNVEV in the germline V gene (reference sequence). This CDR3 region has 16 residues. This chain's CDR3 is CASSSLARLTYNEQFF. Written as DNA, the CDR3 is TGTGCCAGCAGTTCCCTCGCCCGTTTAACCTACAATGAGCAGTTCTTC.

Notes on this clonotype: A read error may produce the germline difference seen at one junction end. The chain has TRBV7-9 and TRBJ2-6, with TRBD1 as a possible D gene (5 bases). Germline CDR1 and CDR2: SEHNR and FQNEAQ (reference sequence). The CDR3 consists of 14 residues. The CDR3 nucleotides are TGTGCCAGCAGCTTAAGCTCTGGGGCCAACGTCCAGACTTTC. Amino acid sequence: CASSLSSGANVQTF.

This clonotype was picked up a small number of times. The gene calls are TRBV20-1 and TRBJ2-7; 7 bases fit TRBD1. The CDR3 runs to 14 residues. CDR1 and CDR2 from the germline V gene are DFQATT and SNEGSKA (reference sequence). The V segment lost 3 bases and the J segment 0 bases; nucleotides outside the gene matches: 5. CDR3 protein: CSASSGTASYEQYF. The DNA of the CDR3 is TGCAGTGCTAGCTCCGGGACAGCCTCCTACGAGCAGTACTTC.

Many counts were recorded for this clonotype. The DNA of the CDR3 is TGCAGTGCTAGAGATGGGCCAGATACGCAGTATTTT. This translates into CSARDGPDTQYF. V and J are TRBV20-1 and TRBJ2-3; D unclear. V was clipped by 0 bases and J by 4 bases, with 5 bases between them. Germline values: CDR1 DFQATT, CDR2 SNEGSKA (reference sequence). The CDR3 is 12 amino acids.

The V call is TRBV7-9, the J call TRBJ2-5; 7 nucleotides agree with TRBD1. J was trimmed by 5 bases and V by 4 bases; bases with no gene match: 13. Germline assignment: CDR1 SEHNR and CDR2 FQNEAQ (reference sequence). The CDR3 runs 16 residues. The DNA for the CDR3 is TGTGCCAGCAGCTCGGGTGACAGGGCCCTCGGGGAGACCCAGTACTTC. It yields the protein CASSSGDRALGETQYF.